The 25 T cell receptor beta chains below come from one sample, sequenced in a study of blood T cell repertoires in COVID-19. Libraries were prepared by immunoSEQ multiplex PCR; TCRdb keeps only in-frame clonotypes and omits some of them. The sample includes 250,000 to 350,000 clones, more than 75% of them seen just once. Sequencing used PBMCs or T cells enriched from blood (not recorded which). The receptor source for this set is a man between 60 and 70 years old who had recovered from COVID-19.

This clone was seen a handful of times. This chain connects TRBV11-3 to TRBJ2-5, with 7 bases that match TRBD1. This CDR3 is built from 16 residues. The J segment lost 2 bases and the V segment lost 5 bases, leaving 11 bases of the junction unmatched. Germline CDR1 is SGHNT and CDR2 is YENEEA. The CDR3 coding sequence is TGTGCCAGCAGCCTAGGGGGCTTACAGGGACAAGAGACCCAGTACTTC. This gives the protein CASSLGGLQGQETQYF.

The rearrangement uses TRBV12-3 or TRBV12-4 and TRBJ2-1, with D unclear. The CDR3 extends over 12 amino acids. Trimming cost V 6 bases and J 9 bases, with 12 bases left between them. In DNA form, the CDR3 reads TGTGCCAGCAGGGCACTTGGCGGTGAGCAGTTCTTC. The encoded protein is CASRALGGEQFF.

The chain couples TRBV24-1 to TRBJ1-4; TRBD1 matches 10 bases. There are 13 residues in the CDR3. J was trimmed by 13 bases and V by 4 bases; bases with no gene match: 5. Per germline, CDR1 KGHDR and CDR2 SFDVKD. CDR3 amino acids: CATSESDRGRLFF. The CDR3 DNA reads as TGTGCCACCAGTGAATCGGACAGGGGGAGACTGTTTTTT.

V usage is TRBV30 and J usage is TRBJ1-2; D ambiguous. The germline V gene encodes CDR1 GTSNPN and CDR2 SVGIG (reference sequence). Between the trimmed V and J ends, which lost 4 bases and 7 bases, there was a span of 10 bases. The CDR3 has 11 residues. CDR3 residues: CAWIVFGGYTF. The CDR3 nucleotides read TGTGCCTGGATCGTCTTCGGTGGCTACACCTTC.

This chain links TRBV9 with TRBJ1-1, with 7 bases matching TRBD1. Germline CDR1 SGDLS, CDR2 YYNGEE. CDR3 length: 19 residues. The V segment lost 3 bases and the J segment 1 base; nucleotides outside the gene matches: 18. This CDR3 is CASSAGFIRAGTANTEAFF. CDR3 in DNA: TGTGCCAGCAGCGCCGGTTTTATAAGGGCCGGGACAGCGAACACTGAAGCTTTCTTT. The whole variable domain, filled in from reference TRBV9 and TRBJ1-1, reads DSGVTQTPKHLITATGQRVTLRCSPRSGDLSVYWYQQSLDQGLQFLIQYYNGEERAKGNILERFSAQQFPDLHSELNLSSLELGDSALYFCASSAGFIRAGTANTEAFFGQGTRLTVV.

The rearrangement joins TRBV5-1 to TRBJ1-4, with no clear D. Germline V gene sequence: CDR1 SGHRS, CDR2 YFSETQ. The CDR3 length is 13 residues. Trimming removed 6 bases from V and 6 bases from J, with 12 bases in between. Written as DNA, the CDR3 is TGCGCCAGCAAACAAAGCCGGGATGAAAAACTGTTTTTT. Encoded protein: CASKQSRDEKLFF. The entire variable domain, with the rest obtained from reference TRBV5-1 and TRBJ1-4, is as follows: KAGVTQTPRYLIKTRGQQVTLSCSPISGHRSVSWYQQTPGQGLQFLFEYFSETQRNKGNFPGRFSGRQFSNSRSEMNVSTLELGDSALYLCASKQSRDEKLFFGSGTQLSVL.

The V call is TRBV9, the J call TRBJ2-1, with 9 positions matching TRBD2. The germline V gene encodes CDR1 SGDLS and CDR2 YYNGEE. The J segment lost 4 bases and the V segment lost 0 bases, leaving 5 bases of the junction unmatched. The CDR3 consists of 16 residues. CDR3 loop: CASSVGGGGGYNEQFF. CDR3 sequence (DNA): TGTGCCAGCAGCGTAGGAGGCGGGGGGGGATACAATGAGCAGTTCTTC.

The V and J genes are TRBV30 and TRBJ2-6; D is uncertain. CDR1 and CDR2 (germline): GTSNPN, SVGIG (reference sequence). The CDR3 spans 14 residues. This CDR3 is CVIPEDSGANVLTF. CDR3 nucleotide sequence: TGTGTCATCCCAGAGGACTCTGGGGCCAACGTCCTGACTTTC. Full variable domain (remainder filled in from reference TRBV30 and TRBJ2-6): SQTIHQWPATLVQPVGSPLSLECTVEGTSNPNLYWYRQAAGRGLQLLFYSVGIGQISSEVPQNLSASRPQDRQFILSSKKLLLSDSGFYLCVIPEDSGANVLTFGAGSRLTVL.

This clone was seen only once. This chain joins TRBV28 and TRBJ2-7; TRBD2 might be the D (5 bases). The CDR3 extends over 14 amino acids. The germline V gene encodes CDR1 MDHEN and CDR2 SYDVKM. The germline V and J ends were trimmed by 5 bases and 2 bases, with 13 bases remaining between them. The CDR3: CASSLEGPPYEQYF. CDR3 nucleotides: TGTGCCAGCAGTCTAGAGGGCCCCCCCTACGAGCAGTACTTC.

This chain joins TRBV9 and TRBJ2-1, with 10 bases fitting TRBD2. The CDR3 is 17 amino acids. Trimming removed 0 bases from V and 0 bases from J; junction bases left unmatched: 3. CDR1 SGDLS and CDR2 YYNGEE come from the germline V gene. This chain's CDR3 is CASSVVAGGPSYNEQFF. The CDR3 DNA follows: TGTGCCAGCAGCGTAGTAGCGGGGGGCCCCTCCTACAATGAGCAGTTCTTC.

The J gene is TRBJ2-7, the V gene TRBV11-3, with 7 bases matching TRBD1. The CDR3 runs 16 residues. CDR1 SGHNT and CDR2 YENEEA come from the germline V gene. The V segment lost 5 bases and the J segment 4 bases; nucleotides outside the gene matches: 14. CDR3 nucleotides: TGTGCCAGCAGCCTAAACGGACGGGACAGAATATACGAGCAGTACTTC. As protein: CASSLNGRDRIYEQYF.

About this clone: The identical CDR3 is also encoded by other nucleotide sequences in the sample. The rearrangement joins TRBV19 to TRBJ2-7, with 8 nucleotides matching TRBD1. The germline V gene encodes CDR1 LNHDA and CDR2 SQIVND (reference sequence). Germline trimming cut 8 bases from V and 3 bases from J; bases unmatched to any gene: 3. This CDR3 has 12 amino acids. The CDR3 reads CASGDRSYEQYF. The CDR3 region has the DNA TGTGCCAGTGGGGACAGGAGCTACGAGCAGTACTTC. Drawing the rest from reference TRBV19 and TRBJ2-7, the complete variable domain is DGGITQSPKYLFRKEGQNVTLSCEQNLNHDAMYWYRQDPGQGLRLIYYSQIVNDFQKGDIAEGYSVSREKKESFPLTVTSAQKNPTAFYLCASGDRSYEQYFGPGTRLTVT.

This chain joins TRBV11-2 and TRBJ2-1; tentative D call: TRBD2 (5 bases). The CDR3 has 14 amino acids. Trimming left V 3 bases short and J 7 bases short, with 13 bases between. CDR1 SGHAT and CDR2 FQNNGV come from the germline V gene. The CDR3: CASSLAGLGNEQFF. The CDR3 coding sequence is TGTGCCAGCAGCTTGGCAGGACTTGGGAATGAGCAGTTCTTC.

The chain joins TRBV19 to TRBJ2-7; the match to TRBD2 covers 7 bases. J lost 2 bases, V lost 5 bases, and 3 bases had no gene match. Germline values: CDR1 LNHDA, CDR2 SQIVND (reference sequence). CDR3 length: 13 amino acids. The CDR3 spells CASSRGLPYEQYF. In DNA form, the CDR3 reads TGTGCCAGTAGTCGGGGACTACCCTACGAGCAGTACTTC.

V is TRBV2 and J is TRBJ1-5, with D hard to call. V dropped 8 bases and J dropped 3 bases, with 11 bases sitting between them. CDR1 SNHLY and CDR2 FYNNEI come from the germline V gene. The CDR3 consists of 13 residues. CDR3 DNA: TGTGCCAGCGGGGAGGGAGTCAATCAGCCCCAGCATTTT. Encoded protein: CASGEGVNQPQHF.

The rearrangement links TRBV28 to TRBJ1-6; D call uncertain. V was shortened by 1 base and J by 0 bases, with 10 bases between the two germline ends. The germline V gene encodes CDR1 MDHEN and CDR2 SYDVKM. The CDR3 spans 17 residues. CDR3 amino acids: CASSLFRRSSYNSPLHF. DNA for the CDR3: TGTGCCAGCAGTTTATTCCGGAGGAGCTCCTATAATTCACCCCTCCACTTT.

The CDR3 region has the DNA TGTGCCAGCAGCTCACAGGCGAGCTCCTACAATGAGCAGTTCTTC. Amino acids: CASSSQASSYNEQFF. The genes are TRBV6-2 or TRBV6-3 and TRBJ2-1; D possibly corresponds to TRBD1 (5 bases). Germline-derived CDR1 and CDR2 are MNHEY and SVGEGT. V dropped 6 bases and J dropped 0 bases, with 12 bases sitting between them. The CDR3 contains 15 residues.

The rearrangement links TRBV7-3 to TRBJ1-5, with no clear D. V shed 5 bases and J shed 6 bases, with 11 bases lying between them. The germline gives CDR1 SGHTA, CDR2 FQGTGA. The CDR3 extends over 13 amino acids. CDR3 in amino acids: CASSLERGQPQHF. DNA of the CDR3: TGTGCCAGCAGCCTGGAACGCGGTCAGCCCCAGCATTTT. Together with reference TRBV7-3 and TRBJ1-5, the CDR3 gives the full variable domain: GAGVSQTPSNKVTEKGKYVELRCDPISGHTALYWYRQSLGQGPEFLIYFQGTGAADDSGLPNDRFFAVRPEGSVSTLKIQRTERGDSAVYLCASSLERGQPQHFGDGTRLSIL.

This chain connects TRBV10-3 to TRBJ2-5, with D tentatively TRBD1 (5 bases). Germline V gene sequence: CDR1 ENHRY, CDR2 SYGVKD. The length of the CDR3 is 13 residues. V dropped 7 bases and J dropped 5 bases, with 14 bases sitting between them. The chain's CDR3 is CAITRTAGETQYF. In DNA form, the CDR3 reads TGTGCCATCACCCGTACAGCAGGGGAGACCCAGTACTTC.

The chain joins TRBV2 to TRBJ1-6; unclear D gene. Trimming took off 7 bases at V and 0 bases at J, with 7 bases between the two ends. Germline CDR1 and CDR2: SNHLY and FYNNEI. This CDR3 contains 14 residues. The CDR3 is CASNPSSYNSPLHF. CDR3 DNA sequence: TGTGCCAGCAACCCTAGCTCCTATAATTCACCCCTCCACTTT. Full variable domain (remainder filled in from reference TRBV2 and TRBJ1-6): EPEVTQTPSHQVTQMGQEVILRCVPISNHLYFYWYRQILGQKVEFLVSFYNNEISEKSEIFDDQFSVERPDGSNFTLKIRSTKLEDSAMYFCASNPSSYNSPLHFGNGTRLTVT.

This CDR3 reads CASSLGNQGSEAFF. The CDR3 DNA is TGCGCCAGCAGCTTGGGGAACCAGGGCTCTGAAGCTTTCTTT. The chain has TRBV5-1 and TRBJ1-1; tentative D call: TRBD1 (5 bases). Trimming shortened V by 0 bases and J by 6 bases, and 12 bases separated the two germline ends. The CDR3 has 14 residues. The germline gives CDR1 SGHRS, CDR2 YFSETQ.

CDR3 DNA sequence: TGTGCCAGCAGCAACCGGGGGACAGGGGGCCAGAACACTGAAGCTTTCTTT. Translating it yields CASSNRGTGGQNTEAFF. The rearrangement uses TRBV21-1 and TRBJ1-1; the D segment call TRBD1 is taken from the table without a DNA check. TRBV21-1 corresponds to a pseudogene. The length of the CDR3 is 17 residues.

The rearrangement links TRBV5-5 to TRBJ2-4; TRBD1 is a possible D gene (5 bases). Germline loops: CDR1 SGHKS, CDR2 YYEKEE (reference sequence). The CDR3 has 15 residues. Trimming stripped 4 bases from V and 5 bases from J, with 16 bases between. The CDR3 nucleotides read TGTGCCAGCAGCCTCAGGATGGACAACGAAAACATTCAGTACTTC. Encoded protein: CASSLRMDNENIQYF.

In DNA, the CDR3 is TGCGCCAGCGCCGCGTTGGAGACCGAAAACGAGCAGTACTTC. Translation gives CASAALETENEQYF. This chain links TRBV5-1 with TRBJ2-7, with D unclear. The CDR3 has 14 amino acids. Trimming shortened V by 7 bases and J by 5 bases, and 19 bases separated the two germline ends. Germline loops: CDR1 SGHRS, CDR2 YFSETQ.

V gene TRBV3-1 (or the pseudogene TRBV3-2) combines with J gene TRBJ2-1; TRBD2 matches at 9 bases. This CDR3 has 16 amino acids. With 1 base clipped from V and 9 bases from J, the junction kept 10 bases outside the gene matches. CDR1 and CDR2 (germline): LGHDT, YNNKEL (reference sequence). The CDR3 protein is CASSQVVAGASGEQFF. CDR3 in DNA: TGTGCCAGCAGCCAAGTTGTAGCGGGGGCTTCGGGTGAGCAGTTCTTC.